The rows below give T cell receptor beta chains drawn from one sample of a study of molecular identifiers for immune sequencing clone quantification. One entry per CDR3 protein results from TCRdb running MiXCR on the PCR reads. The repertoire has roughly 630,000 distinct CDR3 sequences, 25% of them found once; the top ten carry 0.75% to 0.8%. What was sequenced was naive CD8+ T cells from blood, with Jurkat cell RNA spiked in. The origin of the receptors is a human donor in good health. Some libraries in this study had Jurkat cell RNA spiked in. Each CDR3 is given with its conserved first and last residue. Fields, in order: J gene, D gene, clone size, V gene, CDR3 protein, CDR3 DNA. D genes are given only for firm matches. A row's size may be missing; if present it is once, few, many or a size class.

j_call: TRBJ1-2
d_call: TRBD1
clone_size: -
v_call: TRBV4-1
cdr3_aa: CASSQVGTAPNYGYTF
cdr3_nt: TGCGCCAGCAGCCAAGTGGGGACAGCCCCTAACTATGGCTACACCTTC

j_call: TRBJ1-1
d_call: -
clone_size: few
v_call: TRBV4-1
cdr3_aa: CASSQVLGMRAFF
cdr3_nt: TGCGCCAGCAGCCAAGTTCTGGGCATGAGGGCTTTCTTT

j_call: TRBJ1-2
d_call: -
clone_size: few
v_call: TRBV18
cdr3_aa: CASSPRTDLDGYTF
cdr3_nt: TGTGCCAGCTCACCAAGGACGGACTTGGATGGCTACACCTTC

j_call: TRBJ2-1
d_call: -
clone_size: few
v_call: TRBV3-2
cdr3_aa: CASSQLRTSGSYNEQFF
cdr3_nt: TGTGCCAGCAGCCAACTCCGGACTAGCGGGTCGTACAATGAGCAGTTCTTC

j_call: TRBJ2-5
d_call: TRBD2
clone_size: -
v_call: TRBV6-5
cdr3_aa: CASSGAGGPSETQYF
cdr3_nt: TGTGCCAGCAGTGGTGCGGGGGGGCCCTCTGAGACCCAGTACTTC

j_call: TRBJ1-5
d_call: TRBD1
clone_size: -
v_call: TRBV7-9
cdr3_aa: CASSLQGADQPQHF
cdr3_nt: TGTGCCAGCAGCTTACAGGGGGCCGATCAGCCCCAGCATTTT

j_call: TRBJ2-3
d_call: TRBD1
clone_size: few
v_call: TRBV20-1
cdr3_aa: CSARSTGGDSDTQYF
cdr3_nt: TGCAGTGCTAGATCGACAGGGGGGGACTCAGATACGCAGTATTTT

j_call: TRBJ2-7
d_call: TRBD1
clone_size: many
v_call: TRBV6-1
cdr3_aa: CASSWTGWYEQYF
cdr3_nt: TGTGCCAGCAGTTGGACAGGTTGGTACGAGCAGTACTTC

j_call: TRBJ2-1
d_call: TRBD2
clone_size: few
v_call: TRBV27
cdr3_aa: CASSQLAGGAEQFF
cdr3_nt: TGTGCCAGCAGTCAACTAGCGGGGGGGGCCGAGCAGTTCTTC

j_call: TRBJ2-1
d_call: TRBD2
clone_size: -
v_call: TRBV11-3
cdr3_aa: CASSLDPSGEYNEQFF
cdr3_nt: TGTGCCAGCAGCTTAGACCCTAGCGGGGAGTACAATGAGCAGTTCTTC

j_call: TRBJ1-5
d_call: -
clone_size: many
v_call: TRBV2
cdr3_aa: CASSEKMGGNQPQHF
cdr3_nt: TGTGCCAGCAGTGAAAAAATGGGAGGCAATCAGCCCCAGCATTTT

j_call: TRBJ2-3
d_call: TRBD1
clone_size: many
v_call: TRBV7-9
cdr3_aa: CASSLGQGVTDTQYF
cdr3_nt: TGTGCCAGCAGCTTAGGACAGGGGGTCACAGATACGCAGTATTTT

j_call: TRBJ2-3
d_call: -
clone_size: many
v_call: TRBV6-2/TRBV6-3
cdr3_aa: CASSTPHHRRTDTQYF
cdr3_nt: TGTGCCAGCAGTACCCCTCACCATCGGCGCACAGATACGCAGTATTTT

j_call: TRBJ1-2
d_call: -
clone_size: few
v_call: TRBV4-1
cdr3_aa: CASSQDPLLNGIYGYTF
cdr3_nt: TGCGCCAGCAGCCAAGATCCTTTACTTAACGGCATCTATGGCTACACCTTC

j_call: TRBJ2-2
d_call: -
clone_size: few
v_call: TRBV11-2
cdr3_aa: CASSLVGVGELFF
cdr3_nt: TGTGCCAGCAGCTTAGTTGGGGTCGGGGAGCTGTTTTTT

j_call: TRBJ1-5
d_call: TRBD1
clone_size: few
v_call: TRBV19
cdr3_aa: CASSSQGQGGNQPQHF
cdr3_nt: TGTGCCAGTAGTTCACAGGGACAGGGCGGCAATCAGCCCCAGCATTTT

j_call: TRBJ2-7
d_call: TRBD1
clone_size: -
v_call: TRBV2
cdr3_aa: CASSGAGQGGYEQYF
cdr3_nt: TGTGCCAGCAGTGGAGCGGGACAGGGAGGCTACGAGCAGTACTTC